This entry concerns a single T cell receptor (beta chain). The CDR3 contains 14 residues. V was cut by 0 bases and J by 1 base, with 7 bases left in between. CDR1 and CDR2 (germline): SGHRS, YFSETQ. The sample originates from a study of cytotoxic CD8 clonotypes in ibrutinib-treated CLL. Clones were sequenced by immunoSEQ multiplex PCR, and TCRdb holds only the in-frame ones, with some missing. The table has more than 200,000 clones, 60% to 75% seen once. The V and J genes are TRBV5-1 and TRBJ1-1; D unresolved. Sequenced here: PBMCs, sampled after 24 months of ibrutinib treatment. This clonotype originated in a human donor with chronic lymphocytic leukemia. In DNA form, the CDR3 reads TGCGCCAGCAGCTTGGCCGACGGGAACACTGAAGCTTTCTTT. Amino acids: CASSLADGNTEAFF.